These T cell receptor beta chains were read from a single sample in a study of shared T cell receptors in the human thymus. TCRdb's copy holds only in-frame clones and misses some; the assay was immunoSEQ multiplex PCR. The profile shows hundreds of thousands of clones, around 87% of them singletons. These data also formed part of another study, on human thymus T cells.

What was sequenced was thymocytes. The receptors come from a boy in the first two years of life with a congenital heart defect. Each CDR3 is given with its conserved first and last residue. The order of the fields is D gene, V gene, J gene, clone size, CDR3 DNA, CDR3 protein. D genes are given only for firm matches. A row's size may be missing; if present it is once, few, many or a size class.

d_call: -; v_call: TRBV9; j_call: TRBJ2-1; clone_size: -; cdr3_nt: TGTGCCAGCAGCGTCGGCGGCCCCCAGGAGGTTCGCAATGAGCAGTTCTTC; cdr3_aa: CASSVGGPQEVRNEQFF
d_call: -; v_call: TRBV6-1; j_call: TRBJ1-5; clone_size: -; cdr3_nt: TGTGCCAGCAGTATAGACAGGAGAAATCAGCCCCAGCATTTT; cdr3_aa: CASSIDRRNQPQHF
d_call: TRBD2; v_call: TRBV18; j_call: TRBJ2-7; clone_size: -; cdr3_nt: TGTGCCAGCTCACCAGGACTAGCGTTATTCCACGAGCAGTACTTC; cdr3_aa: CASSPGLALFHEQYF
d_call: TRBD2; v_call: TRBV20-1; j_call: TRBJ2-1; clone_size: -; cdr3_nt: TGCAGTCGTCTAGCGGGAGCGAAGCAGTTCTTC; cdr3_aa: CSRLAGAKQFF
d_call: TRBD1; v_call: TRBV6-1; j_call: TRBJ2-1; clone_size: -; cdr3_nt: TGTGCCAGCAGTGAAGGGGCCACAGGGGTAAAATATGAGCAGTTCTTC; cdr3_aa: CASSEGATGVKYEQFF
d_call: TRBD2; v_call: TRBV30; j_call: TRBJ2-7; clone_size: -; cdr3_nt: TGTGCCTGGAGTGTACCGGATAGCGGGAGGTCCGCCTACGAGCAGTACTTC; cdr3_aa: CAWSVPDSGRSAYEQYF
d_call: TRBD2; v_call: TRBV5-1; j_call: TRBJ2-7; clone_size: -; cdr3_nt: TGCGCCAGCAGCTACTCCGGGACTACGCCCCTGAGCGAGCAGTACTTC; cdr3_aa: CASSYSGTTPLSEQYF
d_call: TRBD2; v_call: TRBV25-1; j_call: TRBJ2-1; clone_size: -; cdr3_nt: TGTGCCAGCAGACCGGGACTAGCGGTTCCCTCCTACAATGAGCAGTTCTTC; cdr3_aa: CASRPGLAVPSYNEQFF
d_call: TRBD1; v_call: TRBV19; j_call: TRBJ1-2; clone_size: -; cdr3_nt: TGTGCCAGCGAGACAGGGTTCCATGGCTACACCTTC; cdr3_aa: CASETGFHGYTF
d_call: -; v_call: TRBV10-3; j_call: TRBJ2-2; clone_size: once; cdr3_nt: TGTGCCATCAGTGAGCGGGAGACGACCGGGGAGCTGTTTTTT; cdr3_aa: CAISERETTGELFF
d_call: TRBD2; v_call: TRBV27; j_call: TRBJ2-7; clone_size: -; cdr3_nt: TGTGCCAGCAGTGCCTACCCCCGGCTAGCGGCGTCCTACGAGCAGTACTTC; cdr3_aa: CASSAYPRLAASYEQYF
d_call: TRBD1; v_call: TRBV18; j_call: TRBJ1-5; clone_size: -; cdr3_nt: TGTGCCAGCTCACCATACTCTCCGGGACAGGGGGCTGGTCAGCCCCAGCATTTT; cdr3_aa: CASSPYSPGQGAGQPQHF
d_call: TRBD2; v_call: TRBV6-6; j_call: TRBJ2-1; clone_size: -; cdr3_nt: TGTGCCAGCAGTCCTCGGGAGACGGGGGGGGACAATGAGCAGTTCTTC; cdr3_aa: CASSPRETGGDNEQFF